The clone carrying this T cell receptor beta chain has just a few counts. The antigen remains undetermined. The authors built TCR beta libraries using iRepertoire HTBI primers and Arm-PCR of CDR3 regions. TCRdb reprocessed the multiplex PCR reads with MiXCR, giving one entry per CDR3 protein. The sample holds 300,000 or so distinct CDR3 sequences, roughly a fifth seen once. This record belongs to a study of regulatory T cells in long-lasting Graves disease. This CDR3 is 15 amino acids long. Germline values: CDR1 SGHTA, CDR2 FQGNSA. The ends were cut back, 11 bases at V and 4 bases at J, with 23 bases in the middle. The sample's time point: persistent/refractory GD, antithyroid drugs over 5 years with positive TRAb. Preparation of the TCR library used RNA extracted from PBMCs. All patients originated from an endocrinology department located in Xi'an, China. Overall study results and limits: The persistent group shared fewer than 3,500 public clonotypes, more than the 950 to 1,000 shared by new patients. Peripheral blood alone, not thyroid tissue, underwent study.

Sequenced here: peripheral blood mononuclear cells (PBMCs), sampled when the disease was refractory, from a patient treated with antithyroid drugs. The sequence was obtained from a female donor with Graves disease. The chain uses TRBV7-2 and TRBJ2-5; D remains unclear. The CDR3 nucleotides read TGTGCCGGTCGGCAGGCGACATTGGGCCCAGAGACCCAGTACTTC. Translating gives CAGRQATLGPETQYF. Full variable domain (outside the CDR3, taken from reference TRBV7-2 and TRBJ2-5): GAGVSQSPSNKVTEKGKDVELRCDPISGHTALYWYRQSLGQGLEFLIYFQGNSAPDKSGLPSDRFSAERTGGSVSTLTIQRTQQEDSAVYLCAGRQATLGPETQYFGPGTRLLVL.